Described below is a single T cell receptor (beta chain) sequence and its context. The data derive from a study of blood T cell repertoires in COVID-19. Study overall: Collection of acute and convalescent COVID-19 samples took place in the United States, Italy and Spain. PBMCs, B-cell-depleted T cells, or T cells were the source of the cDNA or gDNA that made up the material.

Per the original methods: From reference gene primer amplification, estimates of nucleated cell counts were derived. Profiled with immunoSEQ multiplex PCR; TCRdb holds only in-frame clones, not every one. That table is the source of V, J and clone size, and D and trimming were worked out from the DNA. Here the sample spans more than 200,000 clones, nearly 90% being singletons. After removal of 2 bases from V and 3 bases from J, the junction contained 3 bases not matched to a gene. This CDR3 contains 15 residues. The V gene's germline CDR1 is MNHEY and CDR2 SVGAGI. The clonotype comes from a man between 18 and 35 years old with active or convalescent COVID-19. This sequence joins TRBV6-5 and TRBJ2-2; 7 nucleotides match TRBD1. The sequenced sample was peripheral blood. CDR3 DNA sequence: TGTGCCAGCAGTTACGAGACAGGGCACACCGGGGAGCTGTTTTTT. This gives the protein CASSYETGHTGELFF.